This entry concerns a single T cell receptor beta chain. The antigen remains undetermined. This specimen belongs to a study of long-term antiretroviral therapy in people with HIV. The assay, immunoSEQ v3.0, was run at survey level. The data were produced by immunoSEQ multiplex PCR, yet TCRdb's version contains in-frame clones alone and is incomplete. Of tens of thousands of clones listed, roughly 84% are singletons. Study findings and constraints: Spans of CDR3 length were tighter for HIV repertoires than for controls. Information pertaining to ART adherence, viral resistance or therapeutic modifications was not obtained. Subsequent to ART, diversity was augmented yet persisted below that of transplant donor controls.

This clonotype was sampled from a man aged 35-49 years with HIV. The sample consisted of unsorted PBMCs, taken 3 years after starting antiretroviral therapy.

CDR3 in amino acids: CASSSNTDTQYF. CDR3 nucleotides: TGTGCCAGCAGTTCAAACACAGATACGCAGTATTTT. The chain employs TRBV13 and TRBJ2-3; D ambiguous. In germline, CDR1 is PRHDT, CDR2 FYEKMQ (reference sequence). The CDR3 is 12 amino acids. V shed 6 bases and J shed 2 bases, with 6 bases lying between them.